The 25 T cell receptor beta chains given below trace back to one sample, sequenced in a study of regulatory T cells in long-lasting Graves disease. According to the study, TCR beta libraries were built with iRepertoire HTBI primers and CDR3-region Arm-PCR. MiXCR was run by TCRdb on the multiplex PCR reads, yielding one entry per CDR3 protein. This sample carries 400,000 or so distinct CDR3 sequences, around a quarter of them seen once, and the ten largest clones take roughly 26%. The time point: persistent/refractory GD, antithyroid drugs over 5 years with positive TRAb. Construction of the TCR library relied on RNA isolated from PBMCs. The specimen was peripheral blood mononuclear cells (PBMCs), collected when the disease was refractory, from a patient treated with antithyroid drugs. The receptors derive from a female donor with Graves disease.

The chain is built from TRBV6-1 and TRBJ1-4, with D possibly being TRBD1 (6 bases). Germline values: CDR1 MNHNS, CDR2 SASEGT. CDR3 length: 16 residues. Deletions cut 7 bases from V and 0 bases from J, with 15 bases between. The CDR3 DNA reads as TGTGCCAGCATGGGGGCGAGTCTAGCAACTAATGAAAAACTGTTTTTT. Residues: CASMGASLATNEKLFF.

The J gene is TRBJ2-6, the V gene TRBV6-5; unclear D gene. The V end lost 2 bases, the J end lost 2 bases, and 13 bases lay between the germline ends. Germline loops: CDR1 MNHEY, CDR2 SVGAGI. The CDR3 totals 17 residues. The CDR3 DNA is TGTGCCAGCAGTTACGATCCAGGTTTACCTGGGGCCAACGTCCTGACTTTC. Translated, it gives CASSYDPGLPGANVLTF.

This clonotype was seen ten or more times. This chain connects TRBV15 to TRBJ2-5; D might be TRBD2 (6 bases). Germline values: CDR1 LNHNV, CDR2 YYDKDF (reference sequence). The CDR3 runs 17 residues. Trimming stripped 0 bases from V and 2 bases from J, with 16 bases between. CDR3 region: CATSRDGPGSGQETQYF. DNA of the CDR3: TGTGCCACCAGCAGAGATGGGCCCGGGAGTGGGCAAGAGACCCAGTACTTC.

This chain uses TRBV15 with TRBJ2-1, with TRBD2 matching 12 bases. Germline V gene lookup returns CDR1 LNHNV and CDR2 YYDKDF (reference sequence). The CDR3 is made up of 13 amino acids. The ends lost 6 bases at V and 10 bases at J; junction bases unmatched: 4. In DNA, the CDR3 is TGTGCCACCAGAGTGACTAGCGGGAGAGAGCAGTTCTTC. It translates to CATRVTSGREQFF.

The gene calls are TRBV18 and TRBJ1-1; weak D call: TRBD1 (5 bases). The CDR3 consists of 15 residues. Trimming left V 6 bases short and J 2 bases short, with 16 bases between. Germline V gene sequence: CDR1 KGHSH, CDR2 LQKENI. The CDR3 bases are TGTGCCAGCTCCCCAGGGATGGCTATAAACACTGAAGCTTTCTTT. It encodes CASSPGMAINTEAFF.

The V gene is TRBV7-2, the J gene TRBJ2-5, with 8 nucleotides matching TRBD1. This CDR3 spans 15 amino acids. Germline lookup yields CDR1 SGHTA and CDR2 FQGNSA. The trim removed 2 bases at V and 3 bases at J, leaving 5 bases unmatched. DNA for the CDR3: TGTGCCAGCAGCTTACCCCCAGGGGGCAAAGAGACCCAGTACTTC. This gives the protein CASSLPPGGKETQYF.

This clonotype was picked up a small number of times. This chain uses TRBV20-1 with TRBJ2-7; TRBD1 is a possible D gene (6 bases). V shed 1 base and J shed 11 bases, with 15 bases lying between them. This CDR3 comprises 12 residues. Looked up from germline, CDR1 is DFQATT and CDR2 is SNEGSKA (reference sequence). In nucleotides, the CDR3 is TGCAGTGCTAGAGCTTACCGGGACATTGAGTACTTC. Translation: CSARAYRDIEYF.

CDR3 nucleotide sequence: TGCGCCAGCAGCCAAGGGGGGATCCCCTACGAGCAGTACTTC. This sequence encodes CASSQGGIPYEQYF. This rearrangement joins TRBV4-3 to TRBJ2-7; TRBD1 or TRBD2 may be the D gene (5 bases each). Germline V gene lookup returns CDR1 LGHNA and CDR2 YSLEER. This CDR3 has 14 residues. Trimming took off 1 base at V and 2 bases at J, with 9 bases between the two ends.

The chain links TRBV28 to TRBJ2-3; D may match TRBD1 or TRBD2 (5 bases each). Trimming took off 5 bases at V and 2 bases at J, with 20 bases between the two ends. CDR1 is MDHEN, CDR2 SYDVKM, per germline. The CDR3 totals 17 residues. Written as DNA, the CDR3 is TGTGCCAGCAGTCCCTACTTCGGGGCGACCCACACAGATACGCAGTATTTT. Protein product: CASSPYFGATHTDTQYF.

The chain joins TRBV20-1 to TRBJ2-2; D is unresolved. Germline values: CDR1 DFQATT, CDR2 SNEGSKA (reference sequence). V was clipped by 6 bases and J by 5 bases, with 10 bases between them. The CDR3 sequence is 12 residues long. CDR3 nucleotide sequence: TGCAGTGCCAGGACCTTGACCGGGGAGCTGTTTTTT. Protein sequence: CSARTLTGELFF.

This clonotype was counted between two and nine times. V and J are TRBV7-6 and TRBJ1-1; no reliable D call. Germline loops: CDR1 SGHVS, CDR2 FNYEAQ. V was clipped by 0 bases and J by 3 bases, with 8 bases between them. The CDR3 covers 14 residues. CDR3 residues: CASSLALTDTEAFF. CDR3 DNA sequence: TGTGCCAGCAGCTTAGCGCTAACGGACACTGAAGCTTTCTTT.

This clonotype was picked up a small number of times. The chain employs TRBV3-1 and TRBJ2-7; D not resolved. This CDR3 comprises 15 residues. Germline assignment: CDR1 LGHDT and CDR2 YNNKEL (reference sequence). The V and J ends lost 0 bases and 4 bases respectively, with 13 bases between them. The CDR3 coding sequence is TGTGCCAGCAGCCAAGAGTTTCAGAGAAGTTACGAGCAGTACTTC. This gives the protein CASSQEFQRSYEQYF.

The V gene is TRBV5-1, the J gene TRBJ1-1; D ambiguous. The CDR3 sequence is 16 residues long. Per the germline V gene, CDR1 is SGHRS and CDR2 is YFSETQ. Trimming removed 0 bases at V and 1 base at J, with 13 bases between. The chain's CDR3 is CASSLAAGAKNTEAFF. The CDR3 bases are TGCGCCAGCAGCTTGGCCGCGGGAGCGAAGAACACTGAAGCTTTCTTT.

J is TRBJ2-5 and V is TRBV5-1; possibly TRBD2 for D (6 bases). V shed 4 bases and J shed 4 bases, with 17 bases lying between them. In germline, CDR1 is SGHRS, CDR2 YFSETQ. This CDR3 contains 15 residues. CDR3 loop: CASSPGEGSRETQYF. The CDR3 region has the DNA TGCGCCAGCAGCCCGGGGGAAGGGTCACGAGAGACCCAGTACTTC.

The rearrangement links TRBV12-3 or TRBV12-4 to TRBJ1-3, with a tentative D call TRBD1 (5 bases). The CDR3 is made up of 16 amino acids. The V gene lost 4 bases and the J gene lost 0 bases, with 13 bases spanning the gap. CDR3 loop: CASSSQGPSSGNTIYF. CDR3 sequence (DNA): TGTGCCAGCAGTTCCCAGGGCCCGAGCTCTGGAAACACCATATATTTT.

The sample holds many counts of this clonotype. V usage is TRBV11-2 and J usage is TRBJ2-7, with TRBD1 matching over 7 bases. The CDR3 sequence is 15 residues long. CDR1 is SGHAT and CDR2 is FQNNGV in the germline V gene. The trim removed 1 base at V and 2 bases at J, leaving 5 bases unmatched. The CDR3 here is CASSLGQGHTYEQYF. DNA for the CDR3: TGTGCCAGCAGCTTAGGACAGGGACACACCTACGAGCAGTACTTC.

This clonotype has a count of ten or more. CDR3 in DNA: TGTGCCAGCAGCTTAGGACAGGGCGGTCAGCCCCAGCATTTT. It encodes CASSLGQGGQPQHF. The rearrangement uses TRBV19 and TRBJ1-5; 8 nucleotides line up with TRBD1. The CDR3 has 14 residues. V gave up 9 bases and J gave up 6 bases; unmatched junction bases: 10. The V gene's germline CDR1 is LNHDA and CDR2 SQIVND (reference sequence).

This rearrangement joins TRBV5-1 to TRBJ2-2; D is ambiguous. The germline gives CDR1 SGHRS, CDR2 YFSETQ. With 2 bases removed from V and 4 bases from J, the gap between germline ends came to 9 bases. The CDR3 covers 14 residues. In DNA form, the CDR3 reads TGCGCCAGCAGCTTTCCCTCCTCCACCGGGGAGCTGTTTTTT. Translating it yields CASSFPSSTGELFF.

The V gene is TRBV29-1, the J gene TRBJ2-7; D perhaps matches TRBD1 (5 bases). Trimming removed 4 bases at V and 5 bases at J, with 12 bases between. CDR1 and CDR2 from the germline V gene are SQVTM and ANQGSEA. The CDR3 has 12 amino acids. CDR3 coding DNA: TGCAGCGTTGTCCAGGGAATCCACGAGCAGTACTTC. Amino acids: CSVVQGIHEQYF.

This clonotype was seen repeatedly, ten times or more. The rearrangement uses TRBV12-3 or TRBV12-4 and TRBJ2-5; 7 bases line up with TRBD2. The CDR3 contains 14 residues. With 5 bases clipped from V and 5 bases from J, the junction kept 8 bases outside the gene matches. As DNA, the CDR3 is TGTGCCAGCAGTCCCTATGGGGGAGGGGAGACCCAGTACTTC. Translation gives CASSPYGGGETQYF.

This clonotype was counted a single time. The rearrangement uses TRBV20-1 and TRBJ2-1; 8 bases are shared with TRBD2. The germline CDR1 and CDR2 sequences are DFQATT and SNEGSKA (reference sequence). V gave up 5 bases and J gave up 8 bases; unmatched junction bases: 11. CDR3 length: 14 amino acids. CDR3: CSAPGTRSFDEQFF. The CDR3, as DNA: TGCAGTGCTCCCGGGACTAGATCTTTCGATGAGCAGTTCTTC.

This clonotype has a count of ten or more. This chain connects TRBV7-8 to TRBJ1-5; 9 nucleotides line up with TRBD1. The CDR3 totals 13 residues. Germline CDR1 SGHVS, CDR2 FQNEAQ. V shed 8 bases, J shed 3 bases, and the junction held 2 bases outside the gene matches. The CDR3 sequence is CASGQGHNQPQHF. CDR3 bases: TGTGCCAGCGGACAGGGGCACAATCAGCCCCAGCATTTT.

In this sample, this clonotype turned up a few times. This chain joins TRBV29-1 and TRBJ1-2; the match to TRBD1 covers 7 bases. V shed 4 bases, J shed 4 bases, and the junction held 3 bases outside the gene matches. Germline-derived CDR1 and CDR2 are SQVTM and ANQGSEA. There are 12 residues in the CDR3. The DNA of the CDR3 is TGCAGCGTTGGAGGGGACAGCTATGGCTACACCTTC. Protein: CSVGGDSYGYTF.

This chain uses TRBV18 with TRBJ1-5; 8 bases are shared with TRBD1. This CDR3 contains 16 residues. V dropped 2 bases and J dropped 3; count of bases not matched to a gene: 6. Germline-derived CDR1 and CDR2 are KGHSH and LQKENI. The CDR3 sequence is CASSPNRGISNQPQHF. Written as DNA, the CDR3 is TGTGCCAGCTCACCAAACAGGGGGATTTCCAATCAGCCCCAGCATTTT. The full variable domain, its missing parts supplied by reference TRBV18 and TRBJ1-5, is NAGVMQNPRHLVRRRGQEARLRCSPMKGHSHVYWYRQLPEEGLKFMVYLQKENIIDESGMPKERFSAEFPKEGPSILRIQQVVRGDSAAYFCASSPNRGISNQPQHFGDGTRLSIL.

This clonotype was seen a handful of times. The CDR3 reads CASRSGGPSYEQYF. CDR3 coding DNA: TGTGCCAGCAGGTCGGGAGGGCCCTCCTACGAGCAGTACTTC. The rearrangement uses TRBV27 and TRBJ2-7; 8 nucleotides match TRBD2. The germline CDR1 and CDR2 sequences are MNHEY and SMNVEV (reference sequence). This CDR3 has 14 amino acids. With 6 bases clipped from V and 0 bases from J, the junction kept 4 bases outside the gene matches.